The 13 T cell receptor beta chains given below trace back to one sample, sequenced in a study of shared clonotypes between healthy human individuals. This table comes from immunoSEQ multiplex PCR, and its TCRdb copy is limited to in-frame clones, with some not included. The sample has roughly 2,000,000 clones, just under 95% seen once. CD8 cells classed as naive were CD45RO-negative and positively selected for CCR7, excluding terminally differentiated effector memory CD45RA+ cells. The source material was naive CD8+ T cells from PBMCs. All receptors derive from a man younger than 30 in good health. Some clones in this sample may be carry-over from other donors' samples.

CDR3 nucleotide sequence: TGCGCCAGCAGCCAGTCTCTAGGACAAGAGCAGTACTTC. Translation: CASSQSLGQEQYF. The chain combines TRBV4-1 with TRBJ2-7, with D perhaps matching TRBD1 (5 bases). Germline V gene lookup returns CDR1 MGHRA and CDR2 YSYEKL. This CDR3 spans 13 amino acids. The V end lost 3 bases, the J end lost 7 bases, and 13 bases lay between the germline ends.

Comment on this clone: At the DNA level, this CDR3 is encoded by other sequences in the same sample as well. This chain links TRBV6-5 with TRBJ1-1, with D tentatively TRBD1 (5 bases). Germline-derived CDR1 and CDR2 are MNHEY and SVGAGI. The CDR3 loop spans 15 amino acids. V shed 2 bases and J shed 0 bases, with 10 bases lying between them. CDR3 sequence: CASSYPGGLNTEAFF. CDR3 DNA sequence: TGTGCCAGCAGTTACCCGGGGGGGTTGAACACTGAAGCTTTCTTT.

This sequence joins TRBV6-6 and TRBJ2-1; 9 nucleotides align to TRBD1. Germline V gives CDR1 MNHNY, CDR2 SVGAGI (reference sequence). V shed 2 bases, J shed 8 bases, and the junction held 4 bases outside the gene matches. The CDR3 is 14 amino acids. The CDR3 DNA follows: TGTGCCAGCAGTTACACCAGACAGGGGGATGAGCAGTTCTTC. Amino acids: CASSYTRQGDEQFF.

A note on this clone: At the DNA level, this CDR3 is encoded by other sequences in the same sample as well. V is TRBV28 and J is TRBJ1-2; D gene ambiguous. CDR1 and CDR2 from the germline V gene are MDHEN and SYDVKM. The CDR3 contains 12 residues. Trimming removed 3 bases at V and 5 bases at J, with 7 bases between. CDR3: CASSFSGYGYTF. The CDR3 nucleotides are TGTGCCAGCAGTTTTTCGGGATATGGCTACACCTTC.

For this clone: Only one base separates this from a far larger clonotype, so it likely reflects a read error. The rearrangement uses TRBV4-3 and TRBJ2-1, with 9 bases lining up with TRBD2. The CDR3 consists of 16 residues. In germline, CDR1 is LGHNA, CDR2 YSLEER. The CDR3 DNA reads as TGCGCCAACAGCCAAGATAGCGGGAGCGCCGGAAATGAGCAGTTCTTC. Its translation is CANSQDSGSAGNEQFF.

The chain's CDR3 is CASSERGVGRTEAFF. The CDR3 nucleotides are TGTGCCAGCAGTGAACGGGGGGTGGGGAGAACTGAAGCTTTCTTT. This sequence joins TRBV6-1 and TRBJ1-1; TRBD1 might be the D (5 bases). V lost 2 bases, J lost 5 bases, and 15 bases lay in between. This CDR3 region has 15 residues. Germline V CDR1 and CDR2: MNHNS, SASEGT.

The chain has TRBV7-9 and TRBJ2-3, with a possible D match to TRBD2 (7 bases). CDR1 and CDR2 (germline): SEHNR, FQNEAQ (reference sequence). Trimming cost V 5 bases and J 3 bases, with 21 bases left between them. The CDR3 runs 17 residues. The CDR3 DNA follows: TGTGCCAGCAGCCCATCTTCGGGGGGCATACAGACAGATACGCAGTATTTT. Its protein product is CASSPSSGGIQTDTQYF.

This clone was detected once. The chain uses TRBV7-9 and TRBJ1-4; TRBD1 might be the D (5 bases). The CDR3 runs 15 residues. V dropped 3 bases and J dropped 8 bases, with 16 bases sitting between them. CDR1 SEHNR and CDR2 FQNEAQ come from the germline V gene (reference sequence). CDR3 protein: CASSLVGGSDEKLFF. In DNA, the CDR3 is TGTGCCAGCAGCTTGGTCGGGGGTTCGGACGAAAAACTGTTTTTT.

The chain combines TRBV9 with TRBJ1-1; 8 bases align to TRBD1. The V segment lost 3 bases and the J segment 3 bases; nucleotides outside the gene matches: 7. The CDR3 is made up of 15 amino acids. Looked up from germline, CDR1 is SGDLS and CDR2 is YYNGEE. The DNA for the CDR3 is TGTGCCAGCAGCGCAGGGGGCTGGCCGGACACTGAAGCTTTCTTT. Encoded protein: CASSAGGWPDTEAFF.

V and J are TRBV11-3 and TRBJ2-1, with 8 bases matching TRBD2. There are 19 residues in the CDR3. Looked up from germline, CDR1 is SGHNT and CDR2 is YENEEA. The V and J ends lost 3 bases and 2 bases, in that order; junction bases with no gene match: 15. The chain's CDR3 is CASSLSGDSGSGTYNEQFF. CDR3 nucleotides: TGTGCCAGCAGCTTGTCGGGGGATTCTGGTAGCGGGACCTACAATGAGCAGTTCTTC.

Only one count was recorded for this clone. This sequence joins TRBV30 and TRBJ2-7, with 15 bases that match TRBD2. The CDR3 contains 19 residues. With V trimmed by 2 bases and J by 3 bases, 14 bases remained unmatched. The germline V gene has CDR1 GTSNPN and CDR2 SVGIG (reference sequence). CDR3 bases: TGTGCCTGGAGTTTAGGCTATGGGACTAGCGGGAGGAAGGGCTACGAGCAGTACTTC. This codes for CAWSLGYGTSGRKGYEQYF.

This clone turned up a few times. Other DNA sequences of this sample code for an identical CDR3. The chain couples TRBV2 to TRBJ1-1; 7 nucleotides line up with TRBD1. V dropped 4 bases and J dropped 1; count of bases not matched to a gene: 3. Germline V CDR1 and CDR2: SNHLY, FYNNEI. The CDR3 covers 14 residues. The CDR3 DNA sequence: TGTGCCAGCAGTGGACAGGGCCCGAACACTGAAGCTTTCTTT. This gives the protein CASSGQGPNTEAFF.

The V and J genes are TRBV5-6 and TRBJ2-7; 8 bases align to TRBD1. J lost 5 bases, V lost 6 bases, and 7 bases had no gene match. CDR3 length: 13 amino acids. Germline V gene lookup returns CDR1 SGHDT and CDR2 YYEEEE. This chain's CDR3 is CASNWQGAHEQYF. CDR3 bases: TGTGCCAGCAACTGGCAGGGGGCTCACGAGCAGTACTTC.